The 18 T cell receptor beta chains presented below share a single source sample, sequenced in a study of shared clonotypes between healthy human individuals. Profiling relied on immunoSEQ multiplex PCR, and the TCRdb table lists in-frame clones only, not all of them. This sample yields approximately 350,000 clones, of which approximately 74% are seen a single time; 10% belongs to the top ten. Sequenced sample: memory CD4+ T cells sorted from blood. Subset described: CD45RA-negative fraction. The source is a man aged 30-40 years in good health.

This rearrangement joins TRBV5-1 to TRBJ2-4, with 9 bases matching TRBD2. The CDR3 sequence is 15 residues long. Germline CDR1 SGHRS, CDR2 YFSETQ. J lost 5 bases, V lost 4 bases, and 7 bases had no gene match. Written as DNA, the CDR3 is TGCGCCAGCAGCCTAATAGCGGGGGCAGAAAACATTCAGTACTTC. Translation: CASSLIAGAENIQYF.

This clone has just a few counts. The chain couples TRBV11-2 to TRBJ2-5; 8 bases are shared with TRBD2. This CDR3 is built from 15 residues. V dropped 3 bases and J dropped 5; count of bases not matched to a gene: 8. The germline gives CDR1 SGHAT, CDR2 FQNNGV. The CDR3: CASSFTAGVGETQYF. The CDR3 DNA reads TGTGCCAGCAGCTTCACAGCGGGAGTGGGGGAGACCCAGTACTTC.

The V and J genes are TRBV2 and TRBJ1-4; 12 bases are shared with TRBD1. V trimming: 5 bases; J trimming: 8 bases; junction bases outside the gene matches: 3. CDR1 is SNHLY, CDR2 FYNNEI, per germline. The length of the CDR3 is 14 residues. The CDR3 nucleotides are TGTGCCAGCAGTCGGGACAGGGGGCAGGAAAAACTGTTTTTT. Translation gives CASSRDRGQEKLFF.

This clone was observed a few times. V and J are TRBV5-6 and TRBJ2-5; 8 bases fit TRBD1. This CDR3 contains 15 residues. With 3 bases clipped from V and 5 bases from J, the junction kept 9 bases outside the gene matches. Germline V gene sequence: CDR1 SGHDT, CDR2 YYEEEE. The CDR3 sequence: CASSYGTGLGETQYF. The CDR3 DNA reads TGTGCCAGCAGCTACGGGACAGGCCTGGGGGAGACCCAGTACTTC.

V usage is TRBV5-1 and J usage is TRBJ2-6; TRBD1 agrees at 8 bases. V lost 4 bases to trimming and J lost 0 bases; unmatched junction nucleotides: 9. Germline V gene data show CDR1 as SGHRS and CDR2 as YFSETQ. This CDR3 region has 18 residues. The CDR3, as DNA: TGCGCCAGCAGCACCGCGCAGGGGGCCCTCTCTGGGGCCAACGTCCTGACTTTC. It yields the protein CASSTAQGALSGANVLTF.

The chain joins TRBV30 to TRBJ2-5; 7 bases map to TRBD1. Germline V gives CDR1 GTSNPN, CDR2 SVGIG (reference sequence). The CDR3 totals 14 residues. Trimming removed 2 bases from V and 5 bases from J; junction bases left unmatched: 8. The CDR3 coding sequence is TGTGCCTGGAGTCTACAGGGGAGTGTGGAGACCCAGTACTTC. Amino acids: CAWSLQGSVETQYF.

The chain links TRBV25-1 to TRBJ2-5; D unclear. The V end lost 5 bases, the J end lost 7 bases, and 11 bases lay between the germline ends. CDR3 length equals 12 residues. Germline CDR1 and CDR2: MGHDK and SYGVNS. DNA of the CDR3: TGTGCCAGCAGTCCCTCTACGGGGACCCAGTACTTC. It translates to CASSPSTGTQYF.

The chain uses TRBV19 and TRBJ1-2; D is possibly TRBD1 (5 bases). Germline-derived CDR1 and CDR2 are LNHDA and SQIVND (reference sequence). This CDR3 spans 16 amino acids. The V end was cut by 6 bases, the J end by 4 bases, with 21 bases between. CDR3 coding DNA: TGTGCCAGTAGGCCCGACAGAGGCGGGGGTATCTATGGCTACACCTTC. It specifies CASRPDRGGGIYGYTF.

The chain is built from TRBV9 and TRBJ2-3, with D perhaps TRBD1 or TRBD2 (6 bases each). There are 16 residues in the CDR3. Trimming removed 3 bases at V and 2 bases at J, with 16 bases between. CDR1 and CDR2 from the germline V gene are SGDLS and YYNGEE. In DNA, the CDR3 is TGTGCCAGCAGCGCTGCAAGGGGGGCCCACACAGATACGCAGTATTTT. Its translation is CASSAARGAHTDTQYF.

This clone has only one observation. The chain carries TRBV11-2 and TRBJ2-1; D might be TRBD2 (6 bases). The CDR3 extends over 12 amino acids. Between the trimmed V and J ends, which lost 0 bases and 15 bases, there was a span of 12 bases. The V gene's germline CDR1 is SGHAT and CDR2 FQNNGV. CDR3 nucleotide sequence: TGTGCCAGCAGCTTAGAACTAGCCCTTCGGTTCTTC. As protein: CASSLELALRFF. The variable domain in full, with the rest retrieved from reference TRBV11-2 and TRBJ2-1, is EAGVAQSPRYKIIEKRQSVAFWCNPISGHATLYWYQQILGQGPKLLIQFQNNGVVDDSQLPKDRFSAERLKGVDSTLKIQPAKLEDSAVYLCASSLELALRFFGPGTRLTVL.

This chain links TRBV5-1 with TRBJ2-4, with D unclear. With 0 bases removed from V and 7 bases from J, the gap between germline ends came to 8 bases. The CDR3 spans 13 residues. Germline lookup yields CDR1 SGHRS and CDR2 YFSETQ. The chain's CDR3 is CASSLEMGNIQYF. For the CDR3, the DNA is TGCGCCAGCAGCTTGGAGATGGGGAACATTCAGTACTTC.

J is TRBJ2-7 and V is TRBV7-9, with D perhaps TRBD2 (6 bases). Between the trimmed V and J ends, which lost 5 bases and 5 bases, there was a span of 19 bases. CDR1 and CDR2 from the germline V gene are SEHNR and FQNEAQ (reference sequence). The CDR3 consists of 15 residues. CDR3 loop: CASSASGTGADEQYF. The CDR3 region has the DNA TGTGCCAGCAGCGCCTCCGGGACGGGAGCCGACGAGCAGTACTTC. The full variable domain, with the rest looked up from reference TRBV7-9 and TRBJ2-7, is DTGVSQNPRHKITKRGQNVTFRCDPISEHNRLYWYRQTLGQGPEFLTYFQNEAQLEKSRLLSDRFSAERPKGSFSTLEIQRTEQGDSAMYLCASSASGTGADEQYFGPGTRLTVT.

This sequence joins TRBV7-2 and TRBJ1-2, with D possibly being TRBD1 (6 bases). CDR1 is SGHTA and CDR2 is FQGNSA in the germline V gene. The CDR3 runs to 14 residues. The ends were cut back, 5 bases at V and 8 bases at J, with 18 bases in the middle. DNA of the CDR3: TGTGCCAGCAGCACCCTCCGGGGAACAGGGGGCTACACCTTC. Protein sequence: CASSTLRGTGGYTF.

The rearrangement uses TRBV7-9 and TRBJ2-5; 7 nucleotides agree with TRBD2. V gave up 6 bases and J gave up 2 bases; unmatched junction bases: 6. This CDR3 contains 14 residues. Looked up from germline, CDR1 is SEHNR and CDR2 is FQNEAQ (reference sequence). CDR3 coding DNA: TGTGCCAGCAGACCGCTAGCGGCACAAGAGACCCAGTACTTC. Translating gives CASRPLAAQETQYF.

V is TRBV7-9 and J is TRBJ2-3, with 7 nucleotides matching TRBD2. Germline CDR1 reads SEHNR; CDR2 reads FQNEAQ (reference sequence). The CDR3 is made up of 14 amino acids. The J segment lost 4 bases and the V segment lost 4 bases, leaving 5 bases of the junction unmatched. CDR3 amino acids: CASSSLAGPDTQYF. The DNA for the CDR3 is TGTGCCAGCAGCTCCTTAGCGGGTCCAGATACGCAGTATTTT.

This sequence joins TRBV5-1 and TRBJ1-1; D is unresolved. The CDR3 extends over 17 amino acids. V gave up 3 bases and J gave up 4 bases, with 22 bases separating them. Germline CDR1 is SGHRS and CDR2 is YFSETQ. This chain's CDR3 is CASSSGLRARIGTEAFF. The CDR3 DNA reads as TGCGCCAGCAGCTCTGGGTTGCGGGCCAGGATTGGCACTGAAGCTTTCTTT.

The chain carries TRBV29-1 and TRBJ2-5; tentatively, D is TRBD1 (6 bases). V was trimmed by 8 bases and J by 5 bases, leaving 15 bases between them. The CDR3 extends over 12 amino acids. The germline V gene encodes CDR1 SQVTM and CDR2 ANQGSEA. CDR3 in DNA: TGCAGCTTTCTGTGGGACACCGAGACCCAGTACTTC. Its translation: CSFLWDTETQYF.

The CDR3 DNA reads as TGTGCCAGCAGCTTAGGCCAGTTTAGCACAGATACGCAGTATTTT. Encoded protein: CASSLGQFSTDTQYF. The rearrangement joins TRBV11-3 to TRBJ2-3, with D uncertain. This CDR3 comprises 15 residues. CDR1 SGHNT and CDR2 YENEEA come from the germline V gene. The V gene lost 1 base and the J gene lost 0 bases, with 8 bases spanning the gap.